These 26 T cell receptor beta chains share one sample of origin, sequenced in a study of T cells expressing NK-cell markers. Reprocessing the 5' RACE reads, TCRdb reports a single entry for every CDR3 protein and omits DNA. This sample's table has about 160,000 distinct CDR3 sequences. The sequenced sample consisted of blood T cells: a sorted CD56 or NKG2C T cell subset, CD4+ or CD8+ T cells, or bulk PBMC T cells (not recorded which). These receptors were obtained from a woman aged 18-70 years in good health.

The V gene is TRBV7-3, the J gene TRBJ1-2; the TRBD1 assignment by TCRdb is unverifiable without DNA. The length of the CDR3 is 15 residues. Germline V CDR1 and CDR2: SGHTA, FQGTGA. CDR3 residues: CASSPNRVVNYGYTF.

The CDR3 region is CASSSRTGGETQYF. This chain links TRBV5-1 with TRBJ2-5; TCRdb designates TRBD1, a call that cannot be tested without DNA. This CDR3 contains 14 residues. Germline loops: CDR1 SGHRS, CDR2 YFSETQ.

The genes are TRBV9 and TRBJ2-3; TCRdb's D gene call, TRBD2, goes unchecked for lack of DNA. Germline V lookup: CDR1 SGDLS, CDR2 YYNGEE. This CDR3 spans 17 amino acids. CDR3: CASSVVSGGASTDTQYF.

The chain combines TRBV29-1 with TRBJ1-1; TCRdb outputs TRBD1, but without DNA this stays unchecked. The CDR3 extends over 15 amino acids. Looked up from germline, CDR1 is SQVTM and CDR2 is ANQGSEA. The CDR3: CSVVVFTGENTEAFF. Looking up the rest from reference TRBV29-1 and TRBJ1-1 gives the full variable domain: SAVISQKPSRDICQRGTSLTIQCQVDSQVTMMFWYRQQPGQSLTLIATANQGSEATYESGFVIDKFPISRPNLTFSTLTVSNMSPEDSSIYLCSVVVFTGENTEAFFGQGTRLTVV.

The chain's CDR3 is CAPRRRGDQPQHF. This chain links TRBV24-1 with TRBJ1-5. The CDR3 sequence is 13 residues long. Per germline, CDR1 KGHDR and CDR2 SFDVKD.

The rearrangement links TRBV19 to TRBJ2-6. Germline assignment: CDR1 LNHDA and CDR2 SQIVND (reference sequence). This CDR3 has 16 amino acids. The CDR3 reads CASTQVGDSGANVLTF.

This chain links TRBV5-6 with TRBJ2-4; TCRdb indicates TRBD2, and absent DNA this call remains unverified. The CDR3 contains 15 residues. The germline V gene encodes CDR1 SGHDT and CDR2 YYEEEE. CDR3 sequence reads: CASSFGGGEGNIQYF.

J is TRBJ2-1 and V is TRBV3-1; TCRdb's D call of TRBD1 is untestable without DNA. The CDR3 consists of 15 residues. Germline V lookup: CDR1 LGHDT, CDR2 YNNKEL (reference sequence). CDR3: CASSLGGRTYNEQFF.

The J gene is TRBJ1-2, the V gene TRBV12-3 or TRBV12-4. The CDR3 is made up of 15 amino acids. CDR3 loop: CASSSNSGTINGYTF.

This chain uses TRBV10-3 with TRBJ2-1. The CDR3 is 13 residues long. CDR1 is ENHRY and CDR2 is SYGVKD in the germline V gene. This chain's CDR3 is CAIKTFDLDEQFF.

The chain couples TRBV5-1 to TRBJ1-2; as DNA is missing, the TRBD1 call by TCRdb cannot be tested. This CDR3 has 14 residues. Germline V lookup: CDR1 SGHRS, CDR2 YFSETQ. CDR3 amino acids: CASSFWGQENGYTF. Drawing the rest from reference TRBV5-1 and TRBJ1-2, the complete variable domain is KAGVTQTPRYLIKTRGQQVTLSCSPISGHRSVSWYQQTPGQGLQFLFEYFSETQRNKGNFPGRFSGRQFSNSRSEMNVSTLELGDSALYLCASSFWGQENGYTFGSGTRLTVV.

The rearrangement links TRBV6-5 to TRBJ1-1; no DNA is available, so the TRBD1 call from TCRdb remains unchecked. CDR3 size: 13 residues. CDR1 is MNHEY and CDR2 is SVGAGI in the germline V gene. CDR3 region: CASSYTQGAQAFF.

This chain links TRBV7-2 with TRBJ2-5; absent DNA, TCRdb's TRBD1 call cannot be checked. In germline, CDR1 is SGHTA, CDR2 FQGNSA. The CDR3 totals 13 residues. CDR3 sequence reads: CASSSSLRETQYF. Full variable domain (rest looked up from reference TRBV7-2 and TRBJ2-5): GAGVSQSPSNKVTEKGKDVELRCDPISGHTALYWYRQSLGQGLEFLIYFQGNSAPDKSGLPSDRFSAERTGGSVSTLTIQRTQQEDSAVYLCASSSSLRETQYFGPGTRLLVL.

The rearrangement links TRBV4-2 to TRBJ2-3; TCRdb lists TRBD2, though no DNA is available to test this call. Germline V lookup: CDR1 LGHNA, CDR2 YNFKEQ. This CDR3 comprises 15 residues. CDR3 protein: CASSQDGTSGDTQYF.

This rearrangement joins TRBV11-2 to TRBJ2-2; no DNA is available, so the TRBD2 call from TCRdb remains unchecked. Germline CDR1 is SGHAT and CDR2 is FQNNGV. CDR3 length: 15 amino acids. The CDR3: CASSPGLQNTGELFF.

The chain employs TRBV6-1 and TRBJ2-3; the D call from TCRdb, TRBD2, cannot be confirmed without DNA. The CDR3 consists of 16 residues. Germline-derived CDR1 and CDR2 are MNHNS and SASEGT. The CDR3 here is CASSRRIGSGVVTQYF.

This rearrangement joins TRBV14 to TRBJ2-5. CDR3 size: 14 residues. CDR1 and CDR2 from the germline V gene are SGHDN and FVKESK. The CDR3 spells CASSQVSLEETQYF.

The chain couples TRBV5-1 to TRBJ2-1; TCRdb's D gene call, TRBD2, goes unchecked for lack of DNA. CDR1 and CDR2 from the germline V gene are SGHRS and YFSETQ. The CDR3 is made up of 18 amino acids. The chain's CDR3 is CASSLELGEGGRVNEQFF. Filled out from reference TRBV5-1 and TRBJ2-1, the complete variable domain reads KAGVTQTPRYLIKTRGQQVTLSCSPISGHRSVSWYQQTPGQGLQFLFEYFSETQRNKGNFPGRFSGRQFSNSRSEMNVSTLELGDSALYLCASSLELGEGGRVNEQFFGPGTRLTVL.

V gene TRBV6-6 combines with J gene TRBJ2-2; TCRdb reports TRBD2, a call that lacks DNA to check it against. Germline V lookup: CDR1 MNHNY, CDR2 SVGAGI (reference sequence). The CDR3 runs to 13 residues. CDR3 region: CASSPGGVGELFF.

The chain is built from TRBV29-1 and TRBJ1-1. CDR1 is SQVTM, CDR2 ANQGSEA, per germline. The CDR3 runs to 14 residues. The CDR3 here is CSVGVTYGGTEAFF.

J is TRBJ2-5 and V is TRBV12-3 or TRBV12-4. The CDR3 has 14 residues. The CDR3 sequence is CASSLGLQSETQYF.

This rearrangement joins TRBV2 to TRBJ2-2; lacking DNA, the TRBD2 call made by TCRdb goes unchecked. The CDR3 extends over 14 amino acids. CDR1 SNHLY and CDR2 FYNNEI come from the germline V gene. Here the CDR3 reads CASSVGTSVGELFF.

The rearrangement uses TRBV2 and TRBJ1-5; the D call of TRBD1 rests on TCRdb alone, since no DNA is present to check it. This CDR3 has 13 residues. The germline V gene has CDR1 SNHLY and CDR2 FYNNEI. The CDR3 protein is CASTPSVVQPQHF.

J is TRBJ2-3 and V is TRBV9. CDR1 SGDLS and CDR2 YYNGEE come from the germline V gene. The CDR3 totals 15 residues. The CDR3 spells CASSPHGSRTDTQYF.

The chain is built from TRBV9 and TRBJ2-2. CDR3 length equals 15 residues. Looked up from germline, CDR1 is SGDLS and CDR2 is YYNGEE. The CDR3 is CASSVAPTHTGELFF.

This rearrangement joins TRBV14 to TRBJ1-1. Per germline, CDR1 SGHDN and CDR2 FVKESK. CDR3 length: 13 residues. The CDR3 region is CASSRGANTEAFF.